These 17 T cell receptor beta chains originate from one sample sequenced in a study of graft-versus-host responses after intestinal transplantation. Only in-frame clones appear in the TCRdb table, and some are missing; sequencing was by immunoSEQ multiplex PCR. The sample contains 85,000 to 100,000 clones, more than 70% of which appear only once. The sample in question was PBMCs, obtained 255 days after intestinal transplant. The receptors come from a human patient who received an intestinal transplant, so some T cells may come from the graft donor.

The chain is built from TRBV5-4 and TRBJ2-7; no firm D call. Germline CDR1 and CDR2: SGHNT and YYREEE (reference sequence). The CDR3 is 15 amino acids. With 0 bases removed from V and 7 bases from J, the gap between germline ends came to 17 bases. The CDR3 protein is CASSLERLGLREQYF. CDR3 nucleotide sequence: TGTGCCAGCAGCTTGGAGAGGTTAGGCCTGCGTGAGCAGTACTTC.

V usage is TRBV27 and J usage is TRBJ1-5; 9 nucleotides match TRBD1. V shed 3 bases, J shed 4 bases, and the junction held 1 base outside the gene matches. The germline V gene has CDR1 MNHEY and CDR2 SMNVEV (reference sequence). The length of the CDR3 is 14 residues. CDR3 nucleotides: TGTGCCAGCAGTTTGGGGACAGGGAATCAGCCCCAGCATTTT. Residues: CASSLGTGNQPQHF.

The CDR3 DNA sequence: TGTGCCAGCAGCCCCCTGGACAGAATCATGAACACTGAAGCTTTCTTT. Translating gives CASSPLDRIMNTEAFF. This chain connects TRBV6-6 to TRBJ1-1; tentatively, D is TRBD1 (6 bases). CDR3 size: 16 residues. Deletions cut 6 bases from V and 0 bases from J, with 17 bases between. The germline gives CDR1 MNHNY, CDR2 SVGAGI (reference sequence).

The V gene is TRBV5-4, the J gene TRBJ2-5; 8 positions match TRBD2. Germline trimming cut 3 bases from V and 2 bases from J; bases unmatched to any gene: 6. Per the germline V gene, CDR1 is SGHNT and CDR2 is YYREEE (reference sequence). The CDR3 loop spans 15 amino acids. CDR3 sequence (DNA): TGTGCCAGCAGCTCAAAGCGGGAGCGGCAAGAGACCCAGTACTTC. Its translation is CASSSKRERQETQYF.

The rearrangement links TRBV5-5 to TRBJ1-1, with a weak D call TRBD1 (5 bases). The germline gives CDR1 SGHKS, CDR2 YYEKEE (reference sequence). The CDR3 totals 16 residues. Trimming removed 4 bases at V and 1 base at J, with 17 bases between. The CDR3 nucleotides read TGTGCCAGCAGCCCGCCACGGCGGGGCAGGAACACTGAAGCTTTCTTT. This translates into CASSPPRRGRNTEAFF.

The J gene is TRBJ2-7, the V gene TRBV4-1, with D possibly TRBD1 on 6 matching bases. Trimming took off 0 bases at V and 6 bases at J, with 18 bases between the two ends. Germline V gene data show CDR1 as MGHRA and CDR2 as YSYEKL. The CDR3 extends over 16 amino acids. The CDR3 nucleotides are TGCGCCAGCAGCCAAGATGGGTCAGGGGCGACCGGCGAGCAGTACTTC. Translation gives CASSQDGSGATGEQYF.

This clone came up once. V is TRBV7-9 and J is TRBJ2-6, with 7 bases matching TRBD1. The junction had 9 bases not matched to a gene; V was cut back by 4 bases and J by 0 bases. The CDR3 has 18 residues. Germline loops: CDR1 SEHNR, CDR2 FQNEAQ (reference sequence). The DNA of the CDR3 is TGTGCCAGCAGCTCCCGGACAGGCCCGAACTCTGGGGCCAACGTCCTGACTTTC. The encoded protein is CASSSRTGPNSGANVLTF.

The genes are TRBV6-1 and TRBJ2-6; D gene ambiguous. Germline V gene data show CDR1 as MNHNS and CDR2 as SASEGT. The germline V and J ends were trimmed by 3 bases and 0 bases, with 6 bases remaining between them. The CDR3 has 15 residues. CDR3 nucleotides: TGTGCCAGCAGTGACGATCCCTCTGGGGCCAACGTCCTGACTTTC. Translating gives CASSDDPSGANVLTF.

The V call is TRBV7-9, the J call TRBJ2-5; 7 bases fit TRBD2. The ends lost 4 bases at V and 5 bases at J; junction bases unmatched: 10. The CDR3 loop spans 15 amino acids. Germline V lookup: CDR1 SEHNR, CDR2 FQNEAQ (reference sequence). The CDR3 sequence is CASSSPLGLDETQYF. The CDR3 DNA follows: TGTGCCAGCAGCTCGCCTTTAGGACTAGATGAGACCCAGTACTTC.

This clone has a single count. The V call is TRBV2, the J call TRBJ2-7; weak D call: TRBD2 (5 bases). Germline V gene lookup returns CDR1 SNHLY and CDR2 FYNNEI. Trimming removed 3 bases at V and 0 bases at J, with 18 bases between. The CDR3 runs 17 residues. CDR3 sequence: CASSDQLGEAGSYEQYF. DNA of the CDR3: TGTGCCAGCAGTGACCAATTGGGAGAGGCGGGCTCCTACGAGCAGTACTTC.

The rearrangement joins TRBV11-2 to TRBJ2-7; D is ambiguous. Trimming cost V 1 base and J 3 bases, with 7 bases left between them. Germline V lookup: CDR1 SGHAT, CDR2 FQNNGV. The CDR3 is 13 residues long. Written as DNA, the CDR3 is TGTGCCAGCAGCTTAGGACCCAACTACGAGCAGTACTTC. Translating it yields CASSLGPNYEQYF.

This chain uses TRBV28 with TRBJ2-1; no firm D call. The CDR3 extends over 18 amino acids. Germline V gives CDR1 MDHEN, CDR2 SYDVKM. The ends were cut back, 5 bases at V and 5 bases at J, with 25 bases in the middle. CDR3 DNA: TGTGCCAGCAGTCCCCGAAGTGGGTTGGGCGGCGTAAACAATGAGCAGTTCTTC. Protein product: CASSPRSGLGGVNNEQFF.

The chain's CDR3 is CASSEGTDYEQYF. In nucleotides, the CDR3 is TGTGCCAGCAGTGAAGGGACAGACTACGAGCAGTACTTC. This sequence joins TRBV2 and TRBJ2-7; D is perhaps TRBD1 (6 bases). CDR1 and CDR2 from the germline V gene are SNHLY and FYNNEI. The length of the CDR3 is 13 residues. Between the trimmed V and J ends, which lost 1 base and 3 bases, there was a span of 7 bases.

The J gene is TRBJ2-3, the V gene TRBV18; TRBD2 matches at 7 bases. The germline V gene encodes CDR1 KGHSH and CDR2 LQKENI. With 4 bases clipped from V and 0 bases from J, the junction kept 7 bases outside the gene matches. The CDR3 is made up of 16 amino acids. CDR3 bases: TGTGCCAGCTCACAAAACCTAGCGGCTAGCACAGATACGCAGTATTTT. This sequence encodes CASSQNLAASTDTQYF.

The chain uses TRBV27 and TRBJ2-7, with 9 bases identical to TRBD2. Trimming cost V 5 bases and J 6 bases; bases outside gene matches: 20. The CDR3 sequence is 18 residues long. Germline-derived CDR1 and CDR2 are MNHEY and SMNVEV (reference sequence). In DNA form, the CDR3 reads TGTGCCAGCAGTCATAGCGGGAGCTCAGGCTCGGCTTTCGGCGAGCAGTACTTC. Its translation: CASSHSGSSGSAFGEQYF.

The chain employs TRBV12-5 and TRBJ1-1, with 8 nucleotides matching TRBD1. The CDR3 length is 14 residues. Unmatched junction bases numbered 2, after V lost 0 bases and J lost 5 bases. Germline CDR1 LGHNT, CDR2 FRNRAP. CDR3 DNA: TGTGCTAGTGGTTTGGTGGACAGGGATACTGAAGCTTTCTTT. Protein sequence: CASGLVDRDTEAFF.

CDR3 sequence: CASSLVAVAGGSGNTIYF. As DNA, the CDR3 is TGCGCCAGCAGCTTGGTAGCCGTGGCGGGCGGCTCTGGAAACACCATATATTTT. This chain connects TRBV5-1 to TRBJ1-3; D gene uncertain. The CDR3 contains 18 residues. The germline V and J ends were trimmed by 0 bases and 0 bases, with 16 bases remaining between them. From germline, CDR1 is SGHRS and CDR2 YFSETQ.